Presented here are 19 T cell receptor beta chains from one specimen sequenced in a study of CD8 T cells in ankylosing spondylitis (dated 2017 in TCRdb). Receptors were amplified or captured by 5' RACE. Data came from an Illumina HiSeq 2500. TCRdb reworked the public reads: Q25 trimming with fastp, MiXCR clone assembly, productive beta chains retained. Rows merge per CDR3 protein into single entries with the most common DNA and genes. Counted in this sample were some 87,000 distinct CDR3 sequences; about 8.8% of them appeared once. The ten largest clones add up to roughly 5.5% of the sample. What was sequenced was blood, either unsorted or a sorted T cell fraction (not recorded which). These receptors originate from a male donor with ankylosing spondylitis or in good health (not recorded which).

This clonotype showed up many times. The chain combines TRBV29-1 with TRBJ2-1; TRBD1 aligns across 10 bases. Germline V gene lookup returns CDR1 SQVTM and CDR2 ANQGSEA. V shed 6 bases, J shed 5 bases, and the junction held 16 bases outside the gene matches. The CDR3 consists of 17 residues. CDR3 residues: CSVELRWDRGLHNEQFF. The CDR3 nucleotides are TGCAGCGTAGAGTTACGCTGGGACAGGGGACTACACAATGAGCAGTTCTTC.

This clonotype occurred many times. In nucleotides, the CDR3 is TGTGCCACCGGGAAGGGGACTGCCTACGAGGGCCAGTACTTC. This gives the protein CATGKGTAYEGQYF. The V gene is TRBV6-1, the J gene TRBJ2-5; tentative D call: TRBD2 (6 bases). Germline CDR1 and CDR2: MNHNS and SASEGT. Deletions cut 10 bases from V and 10 bases from J, with 25 bases between. The CDR3 extends over 14 amino acids.

This clonotype has only a few counts. The chain recombines TRBV7-2 with TRBJ2-4; 8 nucleotides match TRBD2. Losses at the gene ends were 2 bases for V and 0 bases for J; bases not matched to a gene: 6. In germline, CDR1 is SGHTA, CDR2 FQGNSA. This CDR3 comprises 17 residues. CDR3 nucleotide sequence: TGTGCCAGCAGCTTAATCTTAGCGGGGACAGCCAAAAACATTCAGTACTTC. This encodes CASSLILAGTAKNIQYF.

This clonotype was seen ten or more times. The rearrangement uses TRBV7-6 and TRBJ2-7; 11 nucleotides match TRBD2. The CDR3 totals 18 residues. Germline CDR1 is SGHVS and CDR2 is FNYEAQ. Unmatched junction bases numbered 9, after V lost 0 bases and J lost 2 bases. The CDR3 nucleotides are TGTGCCAGCAGCTTAGCGGCGGCCGGGACTAGCGGTCCCTACGAGCAGTACTTC. Its translation: CASSLAAAGTSGPYEQYF.

This clonotype turned up a few times. The rearrangement uses TRBV6-5 and TRBJ2-5, with D tentatively TRBD2 (6 bases). V dropped 11 bases and J dropped 2 bases, with 18 bases sitting between them. The germline gives CDR1 MNHEY, CDR2 SVGAGI. The CDR3 spans 14 residues. The CDR3 loop is CACDGGALQETQYF. In DNA form, the CDR3 reads TGTGCCTGTGACGGCGGGGCACTGCAAGAGACCCAGTACTTC.

This clonotype showed up many times. J is TRBJ2-7 and V is TRBV2; 8 bases are a match to TRBD2. There are 15 residues in the CDR3. V trimming: 5 bases; J trimming: 2 bases; junction bases outside the gene matches: 8. Germline V CDR1 and CDR2: SNHLY, FYNNEI. This chain's CDR3 is CASSPISGGPYEQYF. In DNA form, the CDR3 reads TGTGCCAGCAGTCCCATAAGCGGGGGCCCCTACGAGCAGTACTTC.

This clonotype was seen many times. The gene calls are TRBV7-2 and TRBJ2-1; no definite D call. Between the trimmed V and J ends, which lost 6 bases and 5 bases, there was a span of 14 bases. Germline V gene lookup returns CDR1 SGHTA and CDR2 FQGNSA. The CDR3 runs 14 residues. This CDR3 is CASSARSIDNEQFF. The CDR3 nucleotides are TGTGCCAGCAGTGCCCGGTCGATAGACAATGAGCAGTTCTTC.

This clonotype has at least ten counts. The gene calls are TRBV5-5 and TRBJ2-3; D call uncertain. This CDR3 spans 15 amino acids. V lost 4 bases and J lost 1, with 13 bases in between. Germline CDR1 is SGHKS and CDR2 is YYEKEE (reference sequence). The CDR3 nucleotides are TGTGCCAGCAGCGGGTCCCTGGGTGGCACAGATACGCAGTATTTT. It is translated as CASSGSLGGTDTQYF.

This clonotype was detected a few times. The genes are TRBV27 and TRBJ2-5; D possibly uses TRBD1 or TRBD2 (5 bases each). The germline V and J ends were trimmed by 4 bases and 5 bases, with 14 bases remaining between them. The CDR3 is 14 residues long. Germline V lookup: CDR1 MNHEY, CDR2 SMNVEV (reference sequence). CDR3 protein: CASSSPGPRETQYF. CDR3 bases: TGTGCCAGCAGTTCGCCGGGGCCGAGGGAGACCCAGTACTTC.

This clonotype was counted at least ten times. V and J are TRBV20-1 and TRBJ2-7; 11 bases are shared with TRBD2. V was pared by 5 bases and J by 3 bases, with 18 bases of the junction left unmatched. This CDR3 has 18 residues. Germline V gene data show CDR1 as DFQATT and CDR2 as SNEGSKA (reference sequence). The CDR3 region is CSAPSLVTSGELGYEQYF. The CDR3 DNA sequence: TGCAGTGCTCCGAGTCTCGTGACTAGCGGGGAGCTAGGCTACGAGCAGTACTTC.

This clonotype was seen only a few times. This chain connects TRBV7-2 to TRBJ2-7; tentative D call: TRBD2 (6 bases). Trimming cost V 5 bases and J 7 bases, with 21 bases left between them. CDR3 length equals 15 residues. CDR1 and CDR2 (germline): SGHTA, FQGNSA. The CDR3 region is CASSPSGTSGEEQYF. The CDR3 region has the DNA TGTGCCAGCAGCCCATCCGGGACTTCGGGGGAGGAGCAGTACTTC. Complete variable domain (other parts from reference TRBV7-2 and TRBJ2-7): GAGVSQSPSNKVTEKGKDVELRCDPISGHTALYWYRQSLGQGLEFLIYFQGNSAPDKSGLPSDRFSAERTGGSVSTLTIQRTQQEDSAVYLCASSPSGTSGEEQYFGPGTRLTVT.

The chain joins TRBV18 to TRBJ1-2; D not certain. Trimming took off 0 bases at V and 4 bases at J, with 6 bases between the two ends. In germline, CDR1 is KGHSH, CDR2 LQKENI. CDR3 length: 13 amino acids. CDR3 nucleotides: TGTGCCAGCTCACCACCCGCCCTCTATGGCTACACCTTC. It is translated as CASSPPALYGYTF.

On this clonotype itself: The germline gene is not matched at one end of the junction; a read error may be the cause. V is TRBV12-3 or TRBV12-4 and J is TRBJ2-3, with 12 bases matching TRBD2. This CDR3 region has 18 residues. The CDR3 sequence is CTSSFGASGGAMQGTQYF. As DNA, the CDR3 is TGTACCAGCAGTTTTGGCGCTAGCGGGGGGGCCATGCAGGGAACGCAGTATTTT.

This chain's CDR3 is CASNRQANTEAFF. DNA of the CDR3: TGTGCCAGCAACCGACAGGCCAACACTGAAGCTTTCTTT. The chain links TRBV7-9 to TRBJ1-1; possible D gene TRBD1, 6 bases. CDR1 and CDR2 (germline): SEHNR, FQNEAQ (reference sequence). This CDR3 region has 13 residues. The V end lost 7 bases, the J end lost 2 bases, and 11 bases lay between the germline ends.

This clonotype was found many times. CDR3 residues: CASSPTDRRSPDTQYF. The DNA for the CDR3 is TGTGCCAGCAGCCCGACGGACCGGAGGTCCCCAGATACGCAGTATTTT. This chain uses TRBV7-8 with TRBJ2-3; perhaps TRBD2 as D (5 bases). The germline V gene has CDR1 SGHVS and CDR2 FQNEAQ. The CDR3 spans 16 residues. V was cut by 5 bases and J by 4 bases, with 19 bases left in between.

There are a few counts of this clonotype. V and J are TRBV4-2 and TRBJ2-7; 8 bases are a match to TRBD1. Germline trimming cut 0 bases from V and 5 bases from J; bases unmatched to any gene: 9. This CDR3 spans 16 amino acids. Germline V gene sequence: CDR1 LGHNA, CDR2 YNFKEQ. The CDR3 reads CASSQEGAGGFDEQYF. DNA of the CDR3: TGTGCCAGCAGCCAAGAAGGTGCAGGGGGCTTCGACGAGCAGTACTTC.

This clonotype showed up many times. The chain couples TRBV29-1 to TRBJ2-1, with TRBD2 matching over 8 bases. Germline V gives CDR1 SQVTM, CDR2 ANQGSEA. J was trimmed by 4 bases and V by 5 bases; bases with no gene match: 4. This CDR3 has 13 amino acids. CDR3 nucleotides: TGCAGCGTTAGCGGGGGAACTTACAATGAGCAGTTCTTC. Amino acid sequence: CSVSGGTYNEQFF.

This clonotype was detected ten times or more. This sequence joins TRBV20-1 and TRBJ1-4; 9 bases map to TRBD1. This CDR3 is built from 14 residues. After removal of 6 bases from V and 6 bases from J, the junction contained 8 bases not matched to a gene. The germline V gene has CDR1 DFQATT and CDR2 SNEGSKA (reference sequence). The CDR3 nucleotides are TGCAGTGCATCTAACGACAGGGGGGATGAAAAACTGTTTTTT. This gives the protein CSASNDRGDEKLFF.

This chain links TRBV23-1 with TRBJ2-7; D is uncertain. TRBV23-1 is flagged as an ORF with uncertain function. The V and J ends lost 1 base and 4 bases respectively, with 11 bases between them. This CDR3 comprises 14 residues. The CDR3 protein is CASSQLRITYEQYF. The DNA for the CDR3 is TGCGCCAGCAGTCAATTAAGGATCACTTACGAGCAGTACTTC.